This entry lists 24 T cell receptor beta chains sequenced from one sample in a study of T cell changes during pregnancy in multiple sclerosis (dated by TCRdb to the late 2010s). Library creation used the immunoSEQ multiplex PCR assay. Held by TCRdb, this immuneACCESS table contains in-frame sequences only and omits some clones. Under half of the omission traces to an unresolved V gene where checked; the cause of the rest is unknown. The sample table holds some 31,000 clones, of which more than 90% were seen once. The leading ten clones occupy around 0.4% of the sample. The sequencing used CD4+ T cells from peripheral blood mononuclear cells, collected in the second trimester of pregnancy. Every receptor here comes from a female donor in good health, enrolled as a control in a pregnancy study.

The table lists this clone with a few counts. The chain links TRBV6-5 to TRBJ2-7; 10 bases line up with TRBD2. V lost 4 bases, J lost 3 bases, and 6 bases stayed unmatched. Germline CDR1 is MNHEY and CDR2 is SVGAGI. The length of the CDR3 is 15 residues. The CDR3 nucleotides are TGTGCCAGCAGTTCCCTTGGGACTAGCGTCTACGAGCAGTACTTC. It codes for CASSSLGTSVYEQYF.

This clone came up once. The J gene is TRBJ2-7, the V gene TRBV7-2; the D gene is possibly TRBD2 (6 bases). From germline, CDR1 is SGHTA and CDR2 FQGNSA. V shed 5 bases and J shed 2 bases, with 13 bases lying between them. The CDR3 sequence is 14 residues long. The DNA of the CDR3 is TGTGCCAGCAGCCCCCCCGGACTAACCTACGAGCAGTACTTC. Protein sequence: CASSPPGLTYEQYF. Using reference TRBV7-2 and TRBJ2-7 for the parts outside the CDR3, the full variable domain is GAGVSQSPSNKVTEKGKDVELRCDPISGHTALYWYRQSLGQGLEFLIYFQGNSAPDKSGLPSDRFSAERTGGSVSTLTIQRTQQEDSAVYLCASSPPGLTYEQYFGPGTRLTVT.

The J gene is TRBJ2-1, the V gene TRBV10-3; D is possibly TRBD2 (5 bases). Germline CDR1 reads ENHRY; CDR2 reads SYGVKD. The CDR3 extends over 15 amino acids. The V end was cut by 6 bases, the J end by 5 bases, with 17 bases between. The CDR3 nucleotides are TGTGCCATCAGCAGGACTTCCGACTATAACAATGAGCAGTTCTTC. This encodes CAISRTSDYNNEQFF.

V is TRBV4-1 and J is TRBJ2-5; D gene uncertain. Germline CDR1 MGHRA, CDR2 YSYEKL. Trimming removed 1 base at V and 5 bases at J, with 11 bases between. CDR3 size: 14 residues. CDR3 DNA sequence: TGCGCCAGCAGCCAAGGTCCCCGGAGTGAGACCCAGTACTTC. As protein: CASSQGPRSETQYF.

The V and J genes are TRBV19 and TRBJ2-3; 8 bases are shared with TRBD1. The CDR3 consists of 17 residues. V dropped 4 bases and J dropped 5; count of bases not matched to a gene: 14. Germline CDR1 LNHDA, CDR2 SQIVND (reference sequence). The CDR3 protein is CASSTRTGLGAGDTQYF. The CDR3 bases are TGTGCCAGTAGTACCAGGACAGGGCTGGGTGCCGGAGATACGCAGTATTTT.

The V gene is TRBV29-1, the J gene TRBJ2-5; a possible D gene is TRBD1 (6 bases). From germline, CDR1 is SQVTM and CDR2 ANQGSEA. The CDR3 length is 14 residues. V gave up 7 bases and J gave up 5 bases, with 20 bases separating them. CDR3 nucleotide sequence: TGCAGCGCCGAGGTGGGGGCCACAAGGGAGACCCAGTACTTC. Translating gives CSAEVGATRETQYF.

This clone was recorded only once. The CDR3 region has the DNA TGTGCCAGCAGCCATTTTGCACCTCTGCTACGCCTTGAAAAACTGTTTTTT. This sequence encodes CASSHFAPLLRLEKLFF. The V call is TRBV14, the J call TRBJ1-4, with D uncertain. The CDR3 is 17 amino acids. Germline assignment: CDR1 SGHDN and CDR2 FVKESK. Trimming took 3 bases from V and 7 from J, leaving 21 bases between them.

This rearrangement joins TRBV29-1 to TRBJ1-1; D is perhaps TRBD1 (5 bases). There are 13 residues in the CDR3. V lost 4 bases, J lost 1 base, and 10 bases lay in between. Germline V CDR1 and CDR2: SQVTM, ANQGSEA. The DNA for the CDR3 is TGCAGCGTTGCTGGCAGGGCGAACACTGAAGCTTTCTTT. Protein: CSVAGRANTEAFF.

The rearrangement joins TRBV2 to TRBJ1-2, with no clear D. Germline V gives CDR1 SNHLY, CDR2 FYNNEI. CDR3 length equals 16 residues. V gave up 4 bases and J gave up 4 bases, with 19 bases separating them. The CDR3 loop reads CASSVEKVSGTYGYTF. The DNA for the CDR3 is TGTGCCAGCAGTGTAGAAAAAGTCAGCGGTACCTATGGCTACACCTTC.

This chain links TRBV27 with TRBJ2-7, with D possibly being TRBD2 (6 bases). The CDR3 contains 15 residues. Germline assignment: CDR1 MNHEY and CDR2 SMNVEV (reference sequence). V was shortened by 2 bases and J by 6 bases, with 17 bases between the two germline ends. This chain's CDR3 is CASSLGVGGTSEQYF. The DNA of the CDR3 is TGTGCCAGCAGTTTAGGAGTGGGCGGGACCTCCGAGCAGTACTTC.

The V gene is TRBV7-8, the J gene TRBJ1-2, with TRBD1 identical over 7 bases. The CDR3 sequence is 16 residues long. Trimming took 1 base from V and 1 from J; bases not matched to a gene: 6. From germline, CDR1 is SGHVS and CDR2 FQNEAQ. CDR3 residues: CASSLGLGGINYGYTF. DNA for the CDR3: TGTGCCAGCAGCTTAGGATTAGGGGGCATTAACTATGGCTACACCTTC.

The chain links TRBV4-3 to TRBJ2-2; 12 bases map to TRBD2. The CDR3 loop spans 16 amino acids. From germline, CDR1 is LGHNA and CDR2 YSLEER. With V trimmed by 6 bases and J by 6 bases, 8 bases remained unmatched. CDR3 sequence: CASRRTSGVVSGELFF. The CDR3 coding sequence is TGCGCCAGCAGACGGACTAGCGGGGTTGTTTCCGGGGAGCTGTTTTTT.

This clone occurred once. This rearrangement joins TRBV27 to TRBJ2-5; the D gene is possibly TRBD1 (7 bases). The CDR3 runs 15 residues. Germline values: CDR1 MNHEY, CDR2 SMNVEV (reference sequence). The V end lost 5 bases, the J end lost 9 bases, and 22 bases lay between the germline ends. The CDR3 sequence is CASSTHRGGMEAQYF. As DNA, the CDR3 is TGTGCCAGCAGTACCCACAGGGGAGGAATGGAGGCCCAGTACTTC.

V and J are TRBV7-9 and TRBJ2-1, with 7 bases fitting TRBD2. CDR1 SEHNR and CDR2 FQNEAQ come from the germline V gene (reference sequence). This CDR3 is built from 14 residues. After removal of 2 bases from V and 4 bases from J, the junction contained 2 bases not matched to a gene. CDR3 residues: CASSLREVYNEQFF. CDR3 bases: TGTGCCAGCAGCTTACGGGAGGTATACAATGAGCAGTTCTTC.

V gene TRBV5-1 combines with J gene TRBJ2-7, with 11 bases aligning to TRBD1. From germline, CDR1 is SGHRS and CDR2 YFSETQ. Trimming removed 3 bases from V and 0 bases from J; junction bases left unmatched: 2. The CDR3 sequence is 15 residues long. The CDR3 protein is CASSSGQGASYEQYF. CDR3 in DNA: TGCGCCAGCAGCTCCGGACAGGGGGCCTCCTACGAGCAGTACTTC.

The chain employs TRBV10-2 and TRBJ1-1; 9 nucleotides align to TRBD1. Looked up from germline, CDR1 is WSHSY and CDR2 is SAAADI. V lost 5 bases to trimming and J lost 7 bases; unmatched junction nucleotides: 5. There are 13 residues in the CDR3. In nucleotides, the CDR3 is TGCGCCAGCAGTCGGACAGGGGACGGTGAAGCTTTCTTT. Amino acids: CASSRTGDGEAFF.

J is TRBJ2-1 and V is TRBV7-2; the match to TRBD2 covers 7 bases. Trimming cost V 7 bases and J 9 bases; bases outside gene matches: 12. The CDR3 runs to 14 residues. Per the germline V gene, CDR1 is SGHTA and CDR2 is FQGNSA. CDR3 DNA: TGTGCCAGCATCTCGGGACTACTGAGCAGTGAGCAGTTCTTC. The encoded protein is CASISGLLSSEQFF.

The genes are TRBV18 and TRBJ1-4; D is uncertain. Trimming took 1 base from V and 5 from J, leaving 11 bases between them. The length of the CDR3 is 15 residues. Germline V gene sequence: CDR1 KGHSH, CDR2 LQKENI. The CDR3 loop is CASSPLRSENEKLFF. For the CDR3, the DNA is TGTGCCAGCTCACCACTTCGAAGTGAGAATGAAAAACTGTTTTTT.

The V gene is TRBV5-1, the J gene TRBJ2-2, with 13 nucleotides matching TRBD2. CDR1 is SGHRS, CDR2 YFSETQ, per germline. The CDR3 has 16 amino acids. The ends lost 6 bases at V and 5 bases at J; junction bases unmatched: 7. The CDR3 sequence is CASTELAGGVTGELFF. As DNA, the CDR3 is TGCGCCAGCACCGAACTAGCGGGAGGGGTTACCGGGGAGCTGTTTTTT.

The V gene is TRBV4-2, the J gene TRBJ2-1; 10 positions match TRBD2. V dropped 1 base and J dropped 8; count of bases not matched to a gene: 8. Germline values: CDR1 LGHNA, CDR2 YNFKEQ. There are 16 residues in the CDR3. The CDR3 DNA is TGTGCCAGCAGCCAAGTGATAGGGACTAGCGTTCATGAGCAGTTCTTC. Its translation: CASSQVIGTSVHEQFF.

CDR3 nucleotide sequence: TGTGCCAGTAGTGAACTGCAGGGTCCTGAGCAGTACTTC. It translates to CASSELQGPEQYF. The chain employs TRBV19 and TRBJ2-7; tentative D call: TRBD1 (5 bases). Trimming stripped 5 bases from V and 7 bases from J, with 15 bases between. This CDR3 comprises 13 residues. CDR1 LNHDA and CDR2 SQIVND come from the germline V gene (reference sequence).

The chain has TRBV19 and TRBJ1-5; tentative D call: TRBD1 (5 bases). The CDR3 has 16 amino acids. V dropped 6 bases and J dropped 8 bases, with 23 bases sitting between them. Germline assignment: CDR1 LNHDA and CDR2 SQIVND (reference sequence). The CDR3 spells CASSSRGLSVLEPQHF. In nucleotides, the CDR3 is TGTGCCAGTAGCTCCCGGGGACTCAGTGTTCTGGAGCCCCAGCATTTT.

The chain combines TRBV11-2 with TRBJ2-1; 9 positions match TRBD2. V dropped 1 base and J dropped 6; count of bases not matched to a gene: 1. Germline assignment: CDR1 SGHAT and CDR2 FQNNGV. This CDR3 has 14 amino acids. CDR3: CASSLVRGGNEQFF. CDR3 DNA sequence: TGTGCCAGCAGCTTAGTGCGGGGGGGCAATGAGCAGTTCTTC.

The V and J genes are TRBV29-1 and TRBJ2-7, with TRBD2 matching over 12 bases. The length of the CDR3 is 18 residues. Germline-derived CDR1 and CDR2 are SQVTM and ANQGSEA. The V gene end was trimmed by 2 bases and the J gene end by 3 bases; junction bases not matched to a gene: 14. CDR3 residues: CSVETPGIRLAGDYEQYF. The CDR3 DNA follows: TGCAGCGTTGAAACCCCAGGAATTCGACTAGCGGGGGACTACGAGCAGTACTTC.